These 21 T cell receptor beta chains share one sample of origin, sequenced in a study of T cells in Graves' hyperthyroidism and ophthalmopathy (dated by TCRdb to 2018 to 2020). The library was produced with multiplex PCR. The sample was run on an Illumina HiSeq 2000. Amplification of TCR beta CDR3 regions was carried out from RNA transcripts. For the first round of RT-PCR on the TCR CDR3, the HTBI primer set was used together with the Qiagen OneStep RT-PCR kit. TCRdb cleaned the public reads at Q25 with fastp, built clones with MiXCR and kept in-frame beta chains. A single entry per CDR3 protein holds the most common genes and DNA from its merged rows. This sample gives about 600,000 distinct CDR3 sequences in total; around 13% of them show up just once. Under 15% of the sample rests with the top ten. The sequenced sample was blood. Source of these receptors: a woman between 50 and 59 years old with Graves' ophthalmopathy.

This clonotype was counted ten times or more. This chain connects TRBV3-1 to TRBJ1-2; 7 bases agree with TRBD1. In germline, CDR1 is LGHDT, CDR2 YNNKEL (reference sequence). CDR3 size: 18 residues. Trimming removed 0 bases from V and 4 bases from J; junction bases left unmatched: 14. CDR3 sequence reads: CASSQDRGQETQSYGYTF. The CDR3 DNA sequence: TGTGCCAGCAGCCAAGATAGAGGACAGGAAACACAGAGCTATGGCTACACCTTC.

V and J are TRBV29-1 and TRBJ1-5; D not certain. CDR1 SQVTM and CDR2 ANQGSEA come from the germline V gene. Between the trimmed V and J ends, which lost 5 bases and 1 base, there was a span of 6 bases. The CDR3 totals 12 residues. This CDR3 is CSVLGSNQPQHF. The CDR3 DNA reads as TGCAGCGTTCTTGGCAGCAATCAGCCCCAGCATTTT.

The chain has TRBV6-9 and TRBJ1-6; possible D gene TRBD1, 6 bases. The CDR3 covers 19 residues. The germline V and J ends were trimmed by 3 bases and 0 bases, with 18 bases remaining between them. The germline CDR1 and CDR2 sequences are MNHGY and SVAAGI. As DNA, the CDR3 is TGTGCCAGCAGTTACTCGGATGGGCAGGGGAGCTCCTATAATTCACCCCTCCACTTT. Translated, it gives CASSYSDGQGSSYNSPLHF.

This clonotype was detected many times. This sequence joins TRBV3-1 and TRBJ2-3; no definite D call. This CDR3 spans 15 amino acids. Between the trimmed V and J ends, which lost 1 base and 2 bases, there was a span of 10 bases. Germline V gives CDR1 LGHDT, CDR2 YNNKEL (reference sequence). DNA of the CDR3: TGTGCCAGCAGCCAAGCAATAGGGAACACAGATACGCAGTATTTT. Translation gives CASSQAIGNTDTQYF.

The table lists this clonotype with a few counts. The chain links TRBV20-1 to TRBJ1-1, with D maybe TRBD1 (5 bases). Germline CDR1 and CDR2: DFQATT and SNEGSKA (reference sequence). Trimming left V 0 bases short and J 11 bases short, with 16 bases between. The length of the CDR3 is 13 residues. The CDR3 coding sequence is TGCAGTGCTAGAGACAGCTTGGGGGGGGGGGCTTTCTTT. Translating it yields CSARDSLGGGAFF.

This clonotype was picked up many times. The V gene is TRBV7-9, the J gene TRBJ2-1; 15 bases are shared with TRBD2. Germline CDR1 reads SEHNR; CDR2 reads FQNEAQ (reference sequence). V shed 1 base and J 4 bases; nucleotides not matched to a gene: 2. This CDR3 is built from 17 residues. CDR3 coding DNA: TGTGCCAGCAGCTTAGGGGGACTAGCGGGGGGTTACAATGAGCAGTTCTTC. Residues: CASSLGGLAGGYNEQFF.

This clonotype was seen ten or more times. V is TRBV7-2 and J is TRBJ2-5; no firm D call. This CDR3 spans 14 amino acids. CDR1 is SGHTA, CDR2 FQGNSA, per germline. Trimming left V 5 bases short and J 0 bases short, with 10 bases between. Here the CDR3 reads CASSPTTYQETQYF. The CDR3 coding sequence is TGTGCCAGCAGCCCAACGACGTACCAAGAGACCCAGTACTTC.

The chain combines TRBV4-3 with TRBJ1-1, with D maybe TRBD1 (6 bases). The CDR3 loop spans 17 amino acids. The ends were cut back, 1 base at V and 0 bases at J, with 15 bases in the middle. Germline V lookup: CDR1 LGHNA, CDR2 YSLEER. The CDR3 DNA is TGCGCCAGCAGCCAAGGAGTCGTGGGACAAGTGAACACTGAAGCTTTCTTT. Translating gives CASSQGVVGQVNTEAFF.

This clonotype was recorded at least ten times. V is TRBV27 and J is TRBJ1-5; D might be TRBD1 (5 bases). The V end lost 4 bases, the J end lost 1 base, and 23 bases lay between the germline ends. There are 19 residues in the CDR3. The V gene's germline CDR1 is MNHEY and CDR2 SMNVEV (reference sequence). The CDR3 sequence: CASSSLLGIGRGSNQPQHF. The DNA for the CDR3 is TGTGCCAGCAGTTCCCTACTCGGAATCGGTCGGGGCAGCAATCAGCCCCAGCATTTT.

This clonotype was counted ten times or more. This rearrangement joins TRBV12-3 or TRBV12-4 to TRBJ2-4, with D possibly matching TRBD2 (6 bases). V shed 3 bases and J shed 5 bases, with 8 bases lying between them. The CDR3 has 13 amino acids. CDR3 DNA: TGTGCCAGCAGTTTTTCGGGAGAAAACATTCAGTACTTC. It is translated as CASSFSGENIQYF.

This clonotype was counted between two and nine times. The rearrangement links TRBV11-2 to TRBJ1-3, with TRBD1 as a possible D gene (6 bases). This CDR3 has 16 amino acids. Per the germline V gene, CDR1 is SGHAT and CDR2 is FQNNGV. Trimming pared 0 bases from V and 2 bases from J, leaving 11 bases between. DNA of the CDR3: TGTGCCAGCAGCTTAGACGGACAGAGGGCTGGAAACACCATATATTTT. Translated: CASSLDGQRAGNTIYF.

This clonotype has only a few counts. The chain carries TRBV15 and TRBJ2-7; 9 bases fit TRBD1. The germline V gene has CDR1 LNHNV and CDR2 YYDKDF (reference sequence). V dropped 4 bases and J dropped 1; count of bases not matched to a gene: 11. CDR3 size: 17 residues. CDR3 DNA: TGTGCCACCAGCAAAAGGACAGGGGAATCGGGTTCCTACGAGCAGTACTTC. It is translated as CATSKRTGESGSYEQYF.

The J gene is TRBJ1-2, the V gene TRBV7-6; D is possibly TRBD1 (5 bases). The CDR3 contains 15 residues. Germline values: CDR1 SGHVS, CDR2 FNYEAQ. Trimming cost V 1 base and J 6 bases, with 15 bases left between them. CDR3 coding DNA: TGTGCCAGCAGCTTAGGGGGGGGGATTACGGATGGCTACACCTTC. Amino acids: CASSLGGGITDGYTF.

There are many counts of this clonotype. The chain has TRBV28 and TRBJ2-1; 16 nucleotides match TRBD2. Looked up from germline, CDR1 is MDHEN and CDR2 is SYDVKM. The J segment lost 4 bases and the V segment lost 3 bases, leaving 9 bases of the junction unmatched. The CDR3 sequence is 19 residues long. The CDR3 loop reads CASSFGTSGRGGQYNEQFF. CDR3 in DNA: TGTGCCAGCAGTTTCGGGACTAGCGGGAGGGGGGGGCAATACAATGAGCAGTTCTTC.

This clonotype was counted many times. The chain couples TRBV27 to TRBJ1-5, with 7 bases lining up with TRBD1. The CDR3 sequence is 19 residues long. Germline CDR1 and CDR2: MNHEY and SMNVEV (reference sequence). The junction had 13 bases not matched to a gene; V was cut back by 2 bases and J by 0 bases. Written as DNA, the CDR3 is TGTGCCAGCAGTTTAAGCGGCCAGGGGGGGAGGTATAGCAATCAGCCCCAGCATTTT. It is translated as CASSLSGQGGRYSNQPQHF.

Many counts were recorded for this clonotype. This sequence joins TRBV27 and TRBJ2-7; 12 nucleotides agree with TRBD2. The germline V gene has CDR1 MNHEY and CDR2 SMNVEV (reference sequence). The CDR3 contains 14 residues. V shed 6 bases and J 3 bases; nucleotides not matched to a gene: 3. CDR3 nucleotide sequence: TGTGCCAGCAGAGCTAGCGGGAGGGTCTACGAGCAGTACTTC. It is translated as CASRASGRVYEQYF.

At least ten counts were recorded for this clonotype. The V and J genes are TRBV28 and TRBJ2-5, with D possibly TRBD1 on 5 matching bases. The V end lost 5 bases, the J end lost 5 bases, and 18 bases lay between the germline ends. Germline V gene lookup returns CDR1 MDHEN and CDR2 SYDVKM. CDR3 size: 15 residues. In DNA form, the CDR3 reads TGTGCCAGCAGTCCCCCCGAAGGGGCGCTGGAGACCCAGTACTTC. Translated, it gives CASSPPEGALETQYF.

In nucleotides, the CDR3 is TGTGCCAGCAGCCTGGGAGAGGTGGGGGAGACCCAGTACTTC. It yields the protein CASSLGEVGETQYF. This chain connects TRBV5-4 to TRBJ2-5; the D gene is possibly TRBD2 (5 bases). This CDR3 has 14 amino acids. Germline V lookup: CDR1 SGHNT, CDR2 YYREEE (reference sequence). V lost 4 bases and J lost 5, with 15 bases in between.

The rearrangement joins TRBV28 to TRBJ1-6; D not certain. The CDR3 is 14 residues long. Germline CDR1 is MDHEN and CDR2 is SYDVKM. The V end was cut by 5 bases, the J end by 6 bases, with 11 bases between. The CDR3 region has the DNA TGTGCCAGCAGTACTCGGACCTCTAATTCACCCCTCCACTTT. Its protein product is CASSTRTSNSPLHF.

This clonotype was seen at least ten times. V is TRBV14 and J is TRBJ2-1; D tentatively reads TRBD1 or TRBD2 (5 bases each). Germline CDR1 and CDR2: SGHDN and FVKESK. This CDR3 has 15 amino acids. V gave up 3 bases and J gave up 7 bases, with 16 bases separating them. Here the CDR3 DNA reads TGTGCCAGCAGCCAGGGGACGGGCTGGTTGAATGAGCAGTTCTTC. Protein product: CASSQGTGWLNEQFF.

The rearrangement uses TRBV5-5 and TRBJ2-7, with 7 bases fitting TRBD1. V shed 7 bases, J shed 2 bases, and the junction held 6 bases outside the gene matches. CDR1 SGHKS and CDR2 YYEKEE come from the germline V gene (reference sequence). The CDR3 has 13 residues. The CDR3 coding sequence is TGTGCCAGCGGCGAGGGACAGCCCTACGAGCAGTACTTC. Residues: CASGEGQPYEQYF.